This entry concerns a single TCR beta chain. Antigen: not known. The ends were cut back, 3 bases at V and 5 bases at J, with 15 bases in the middle. Germline values: CDR1 SGHRS, CDR2 YFSETQ. CDR3 length: 16 amino acids. The sample belongs to a study of CD8 T cells in ankylosing spondylitis. Overall study findings and caveats: Seemingly distinctive of ankylosing spondylitis blood was a TCR beta motif formed by eight highly homologous variants.

TCRdb reprocessed the 5' RACE reads via MiXCR and lists one record per CDR3 protein. The sample has 700,000 to 1,000,000 distinct CDR3 sequences, 12% seen once. Sequencing was carried out using blood, either unsorted or a sorted T cell fraction (not recorded which). This TCR came from a male donor with ankylosing spondylitis. The chain employs TRBV5-1 and TRBJ1-6, with a weak D call TRBD1 (5 bases). The CDR3 DNA reads TGCGCCAGCAGCTACGCCCCCGGGACGGATAATTCACCCCTCCACTTT. Its protein product is CASSYAPGTDNSPLHF.